The entry that follows covers one T cell receptor beta chain sequence. Antigen: not known. Through template switching, UMIs that included a 6-nucleotide sample barcode were added. One entry per CDR3 protein, without DNA, is what TCRdb gives after re-calling the 5' RACE reads. This sample contains approximately 330,000 distinct CDR3 sequences. The entry originates in a study of monozygotic twins with inflammatory bowel disease. Study outcomes and limitations: Relative clonotype sharing with others was diminished in IBD patients versus healthy twins, particularly with disease activity.

Per the germline V gene, CDR1 is SGHVS and CDR2 is FNYEAQ. This CDR3 has 17 amino acids. The chain is built from TRBV7-6 and TRBJ1-1; checking the TCRdb D call of TRBD1 is not possible without DNA. This clonotype was sampled from a human donor with ulcerative colitis or Crohn's disease, or a healthy co-twin of an affected twin (not recorded which). The source material was blood. The CDR3 loop reads CASSLEGEGGWMTEAFF. The whole variable domain, remainder taken from reference TRBV7-6 and TRBJ1-1, is GAGVSQSPRYKVTKRGQDVALRCDPISGHVSLYWYRQALGQGPEFLTYFNYEAQQDKSGLPNDRFSAERPEGSISTLTIQRTEQRDSAMYRCASSLEGEGGWMTEAFFGQGTRLTVV.